This entry concerns a single T cell receptor (beta chain). Antigen specificity is unknown. This specimen belongs to a study of vaccination and CD4 T cells after COVID-19. CDR3 length: 16 residues. V dropped 7 bases and J dropped 3; count of bases not matched to a gene: 12. Germline V gene sequence: CDR1 MNHEY, CDR2 SMNVEV (reference sequence). As for treatment: roughly 11-day PBMC culture with coronavirus spike peptide pools or control peptides (ViraFEST assay). The Oncomine TCR Beta short-read assay generated sequence data from the DNA of cultured CD4+ T cells. TCRdb re-analysed the PCR reads in MiXCR, keeping a single row per CDR3 protein. In the table there are roughly 16,000 distinct CDR3 sequences, 54% of which are singletons.

This chain connects TRBV27 to TRBJ2-7, with 10 bases aligning to TRBD2. Sequenced material: cultured CD4+ T cells from blood, taken after SARS-CoV-2 vaccination. This clonotype was obtained from a human donor with COVID-19. The CDR3 region has the DNA TGTGCCAGCACCCCTTATGGGGCTAGCGGGGGCTACGAGCAGTACTTC. This encodes CASTPYGASGGYEQYF.